Listed below are T cell receptor beta chains from one sample, sequenced in a study of cytotoxic CD8 clonotypes in ibrutinib-treated CLL. TCRdb's table, derived via immunoSEQ multiplex PCR, lists solely in-frame clones and lacks some. The sample includes 300,000 to 350,000 clones, about 77% of them seen just once. The material sequenced was PBMCs, taken before ibrutinib treatment. These receptors all come from a human donor with chronic lymphocytic leukemia. CDR3s leave out the opening cysteine and the closing phenylalanine or tryptophan.

j_call: TRBJ2-1; v_call: TRBV11-2; cdr3_aa: AIQLFEDRANEQF
j_call: TRBJ2-7; v_call: TRBV4-1; cdr3_aa: ASSRLTSSYEQY
j_call: TRBJ2-7; v_call: TRBV28; cdr3_aa: ASSHQAGGFSYEQY
j_call: TRBJ1-5; v_call: TRBV5-5; cdr3_aa: ASSLDREQPQH
j_call: TRBJ2-7; v_call: TRBV9; cdr3_aa: ASSVGRGRPYEQY
j_call: TRBJ1-2; v_call: TRBV30; cdr3_aa: AWSKTLAVHYGYT
j_call: TRBJ2-7; v_call: TRBV14; cdr3_aa: ASSRLAGFNEQY
j_call: TRBJ2-2; v_call: TRBV10-1; cdr3_aa: ASSEGWQGTPGELF
j_call: TRBJ2-2; v_call: TRBV7-9; cdr3_aa: ATPPTTANTGELF
j_call: TRBJ2-1; v_call: TRBV19; cdr3_aa: ASSIEGLAGVPRSYNEQF
j_call: TRBJ2-5; v_call: TRBV6-6; cdr3_aa: ASSYSFIETQY
j_call: TRBJ2-7; v_call: TRBV30; cdr3_aa: AWSVRFASGTPYEQY
j_call: TRBJ2-2; v_call: TRBV5-4; cdr3_aa: ASSLFGEWAGELF
j_call: TRBJ2-7; v_call: TRBV15; cdr3_aa: ATSRPGMGLGEQY
j_call: TRBJ2-7; v_call: TRBV6-5; cdr3_aa: ASSETAQLREQY
j_call: TRBJ1-5; v_call: TRBV5-1; cdr3_aa: ASSLVGRGDQPQH
j_call: TRBJ1-2; v_call: TRBV4-3; cdr3_aa: ASSQDGDRVLGYT
j_call: TRBJ2-7; v_call: TRBV7-2; cdr3_aa: ASIPDPSQNEQY
j_call: TRBJ2-1; v_call: TRBV30; cdr3_aa: AWSTSAGVQF
j_call: TRBJ2-1; v_call: TRBV5-1; cdr3_aa: ASSSTLATEQF
j_call: TRBJ1-3; v_call: TRBV4-2; cdr3_aa: ASRNEQYSGNTIY
j_call: TRBJ1-2; v_call: TRBV9; cdr3_aa: ASSVGAAGGYGYT
j_call: TRBJ2-3; v_call: TRBV23-1; cdr3_aa: ASGQQGAFEDTQY
j_call: TRBJ2-5; v_call: TRBV9; cdr3_aa: ASSPGLRAETQY
j_call: TRBJ1-6; v_call: TRBV5-6; cdr3_aa: ASSPSDRDQGPLH
j_call: TRBJ2-7; v_call: TRBV4-2; cdr3_aa: ASSQDEQYSYEQY
j_call: TRBJ2-7; v_call: TRBV5-6; cdr3_aa: ASSPTGTGFYEQY
j_call: TRBJ1-1; v_call: TRBV5-6; cdr3_aa: ASSWPGQMNTEAF
j_call: TRBJ1-4; v_call: TRBV25-1; cdr3_aa: ASSEFGGWEKLF
j_call: TRBJ2-1; v_call: TRBV11-3; cdr3_aa: ASSPGTSGFNEQF
j_call: TRBJ1-4; v_call: TRBV9; cdr3_aa: ASSVTGGGDEKLF
j_call: TRBJ1-5; v_call: TRBV6-4; cdr3_aa: ASSPGRNQPQH
j_call: TRBJ1-1; v_call: TRBV5-1; cdr3_aa: ASSGLGAGNTEAF
j_call: TRBJ2-5; v_call: TRBV30; cdr3_aa: AWIGRGLRETQY
j_call: TRBJ2-2; v_call: TRBV9; cdr3_aa: ASRPGTANTGELF
j_call: TRBJ2-7; v_call: TRBV18; cdr3_aa: ASSPPWDGYEQY
j_call: TRBJ2-7; v_call: TRBV27; cdr3_aa: ASSSIRDSPYEQY
j_call: TRBJ2-7; v_call: TRBV5-5; cdr3_aa: ASSWTGPPYEQY
j_call: TRBJ2-1; v_call: TRBV25-1; cdr3_aa: ASSILGQQDNEQF
j_call: TRBJ1-3; v_call: TRBV6-5; cdr3_aa: ASSREGGPRNTIY
j_call: TRBJ1-2; v_call: TRBV4-3; cdr3_aa: ASSQDLKGVGYGYT
j_call: TRBJ2-1; v_call: TRBV6-4; cdr3_aa: ASSPGLAGARREQF
j_call: TRBJ2-7; v_call: TRBV4-3; cdr3_aa: ASSQRTSGSEIGEQY
j_call: TRBJ2-2; v_call: TRBV28; cdr3_aa: ASSFIRDLNTGELF
j_call: TRBJ2-5; v_call: TRBV5-1; cdr3_aa: ASSLQETQY